Each of the 8 T cell receptor beta chains below was sequenced from the same sample in a study of T cell responses to AZD1222 COVID-19 vaccine. This table comes from immunoSEQ multiplex PCR, and its TCRdb copy is limited to in-frame clones, with some not included. The data show roughly 120,000 clones, 88% seen once. Sequenced material: peripheral blood, taken on day 0 of AZD1222 vaccination. These receptors originate from an adult in good health.

The chain uses TRBV7-9 and TRBJ2-1; D tentatively fits TRBD1 or TRBD2 (5 bases each). V lost 2 bases to trimming and J lost 5 bases, with 10 bases between them. Germline lookup yields CDR1 SEHNR and CDR2 FQNEAQ (reference sequence). The CDR3 extends over 14 amino acids. The CDR3 nucleotides read TGTGCCAGCAGCTTAAGGGGAGTAGACAATGAGCAGTTCTTC. Translation gives CASSLRGVDNEQFF.

The chain combines TRBV5-1 with TRBJ2-7, with D perhaps matching TRBD1 (7 bases). Germline V gene lookup returns CDR1 SGHRS and CDR2 YFSETQ. V was pared by 0 bases and J by 4 bases, with 17 bases between. The CDR3 is made up of 16 amino acids. The CDR3 DNA follows: TGCGCCAGCAGCTTGGCCTCGGGCAGGGGGGAATACGAGCAGTACTTC. Translation: CASSLASGRGEYEQYF.

The genes are TRBV6-1 and TRBJ2-5, with D perhaps TRBD1 or TRBD2 (5 bases each). Trimming removed 2 bases from V and 2 bases from J, with 12 bases in between. The CDR3 is 15 amino acids. Germline V CDR1 and CDR2: MNHNS, SASEGT. This CDR3 reads CASSELGARQETQYF. The CDR3 bases are TGTGCCAGCAGTGAACTCGGGGCTCGGCAAGAGACCCAGTACTTC.

In DNA form, the CDR3 reads TGTGCCAGCAGTGAACCCGGACAGTATGGCTACACCTTC. This codes for CASSEPGQYGYTF. The chain joins TRBV6-1 to TRBJ1-2; D might be TRBD1 (6 bases). CDR1 is MNHNS and CDR2 is SASEGT in the germline V gene. With 2 bases removed from V and 5 bases from J, the gap between germline ends came to 9 bases. This CDR3 has 13 amino acids.

The CDR3: CASSRTDTGELFF. The CDR3 bases are TGTGCCAGCTCCCGGACGGACACCGGGGAGCTGTTTTTT. The chain employs TRBV18 and TRBJ2-2, with unresolved D. The CDR3 extends over 13 amino acids. V was cut by 6 bases and J by 3 bases, with 8 bases left in between. Germline assignment: CDR1 KGHSH and CDR2 LQKENI.

The V and J genes are TRBV7-9 and TRBJ1-6; D may be TRBD1 (5 bases). Between the trimmed V and J ends, which lost 4 bases and 7 bases, there was a span of 14 bases. The CDR3 extends over 15 amino acids. Germline values: CDR1 SEHNR, CDR2 FQNEAQ (reference sequence). The CDR3 nucleotides are TGTGCCAGCAGCTCGAACCCACAGGCAAATTCACCCCTCCACTTT. The encoded protein is CASSSNPQANSPLHF.

This clone was counted a few times. V is TRBV7-2 and J is TRBJ2-3, with 14 nucleotides matching TRBD2. V lost 4 bases and J lost 4; bases outside the gene matches: 1. Germline loops: CDR1 SGHTA, CDR2 FQGNSA. This CDR3 has 15 residues. The DNA of the CDR3 is TGTGCCAGCAGCTCGACTAGCGGGAGGGCAGATACGCAGTATTTT. The encoded protein is CASSSTSGRADTQYF.

V and J are TRBV18 and TRBJ2-2, with TRBD1 matching 10 bases. Germline V gene data show CDR1 as KGHSH and CDR2 as LQKENI. The CDR3 is made up of 17 amino acids. V was clipped by 3 bases and J by 3 bases; unmatched bases: 7. Written as DNA, the CDR3 is TGTGCCAGCTCACCCCGCGACAGGGGGCAGGACACCGGGGAGCTGTTTTTT. Amino acid sequence: CASSPRDRGQDTGELFF.